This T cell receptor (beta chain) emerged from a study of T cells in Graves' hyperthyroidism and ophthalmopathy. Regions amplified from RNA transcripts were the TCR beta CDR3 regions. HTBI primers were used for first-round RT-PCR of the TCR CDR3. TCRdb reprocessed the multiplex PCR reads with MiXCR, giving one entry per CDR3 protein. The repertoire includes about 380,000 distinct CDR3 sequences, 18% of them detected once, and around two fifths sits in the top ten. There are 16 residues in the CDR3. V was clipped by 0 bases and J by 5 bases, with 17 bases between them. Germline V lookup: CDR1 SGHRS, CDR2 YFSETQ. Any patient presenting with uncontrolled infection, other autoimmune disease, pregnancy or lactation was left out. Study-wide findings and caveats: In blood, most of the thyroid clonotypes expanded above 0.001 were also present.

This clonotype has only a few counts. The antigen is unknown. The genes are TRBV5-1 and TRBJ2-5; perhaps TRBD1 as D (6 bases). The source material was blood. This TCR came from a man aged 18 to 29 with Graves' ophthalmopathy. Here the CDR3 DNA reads TGCGCCAGCAGCTTGGGAATTGGGGGCCCGGAGGAGACCCAGTACTTC. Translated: CASSLGIGGPEETQYF.